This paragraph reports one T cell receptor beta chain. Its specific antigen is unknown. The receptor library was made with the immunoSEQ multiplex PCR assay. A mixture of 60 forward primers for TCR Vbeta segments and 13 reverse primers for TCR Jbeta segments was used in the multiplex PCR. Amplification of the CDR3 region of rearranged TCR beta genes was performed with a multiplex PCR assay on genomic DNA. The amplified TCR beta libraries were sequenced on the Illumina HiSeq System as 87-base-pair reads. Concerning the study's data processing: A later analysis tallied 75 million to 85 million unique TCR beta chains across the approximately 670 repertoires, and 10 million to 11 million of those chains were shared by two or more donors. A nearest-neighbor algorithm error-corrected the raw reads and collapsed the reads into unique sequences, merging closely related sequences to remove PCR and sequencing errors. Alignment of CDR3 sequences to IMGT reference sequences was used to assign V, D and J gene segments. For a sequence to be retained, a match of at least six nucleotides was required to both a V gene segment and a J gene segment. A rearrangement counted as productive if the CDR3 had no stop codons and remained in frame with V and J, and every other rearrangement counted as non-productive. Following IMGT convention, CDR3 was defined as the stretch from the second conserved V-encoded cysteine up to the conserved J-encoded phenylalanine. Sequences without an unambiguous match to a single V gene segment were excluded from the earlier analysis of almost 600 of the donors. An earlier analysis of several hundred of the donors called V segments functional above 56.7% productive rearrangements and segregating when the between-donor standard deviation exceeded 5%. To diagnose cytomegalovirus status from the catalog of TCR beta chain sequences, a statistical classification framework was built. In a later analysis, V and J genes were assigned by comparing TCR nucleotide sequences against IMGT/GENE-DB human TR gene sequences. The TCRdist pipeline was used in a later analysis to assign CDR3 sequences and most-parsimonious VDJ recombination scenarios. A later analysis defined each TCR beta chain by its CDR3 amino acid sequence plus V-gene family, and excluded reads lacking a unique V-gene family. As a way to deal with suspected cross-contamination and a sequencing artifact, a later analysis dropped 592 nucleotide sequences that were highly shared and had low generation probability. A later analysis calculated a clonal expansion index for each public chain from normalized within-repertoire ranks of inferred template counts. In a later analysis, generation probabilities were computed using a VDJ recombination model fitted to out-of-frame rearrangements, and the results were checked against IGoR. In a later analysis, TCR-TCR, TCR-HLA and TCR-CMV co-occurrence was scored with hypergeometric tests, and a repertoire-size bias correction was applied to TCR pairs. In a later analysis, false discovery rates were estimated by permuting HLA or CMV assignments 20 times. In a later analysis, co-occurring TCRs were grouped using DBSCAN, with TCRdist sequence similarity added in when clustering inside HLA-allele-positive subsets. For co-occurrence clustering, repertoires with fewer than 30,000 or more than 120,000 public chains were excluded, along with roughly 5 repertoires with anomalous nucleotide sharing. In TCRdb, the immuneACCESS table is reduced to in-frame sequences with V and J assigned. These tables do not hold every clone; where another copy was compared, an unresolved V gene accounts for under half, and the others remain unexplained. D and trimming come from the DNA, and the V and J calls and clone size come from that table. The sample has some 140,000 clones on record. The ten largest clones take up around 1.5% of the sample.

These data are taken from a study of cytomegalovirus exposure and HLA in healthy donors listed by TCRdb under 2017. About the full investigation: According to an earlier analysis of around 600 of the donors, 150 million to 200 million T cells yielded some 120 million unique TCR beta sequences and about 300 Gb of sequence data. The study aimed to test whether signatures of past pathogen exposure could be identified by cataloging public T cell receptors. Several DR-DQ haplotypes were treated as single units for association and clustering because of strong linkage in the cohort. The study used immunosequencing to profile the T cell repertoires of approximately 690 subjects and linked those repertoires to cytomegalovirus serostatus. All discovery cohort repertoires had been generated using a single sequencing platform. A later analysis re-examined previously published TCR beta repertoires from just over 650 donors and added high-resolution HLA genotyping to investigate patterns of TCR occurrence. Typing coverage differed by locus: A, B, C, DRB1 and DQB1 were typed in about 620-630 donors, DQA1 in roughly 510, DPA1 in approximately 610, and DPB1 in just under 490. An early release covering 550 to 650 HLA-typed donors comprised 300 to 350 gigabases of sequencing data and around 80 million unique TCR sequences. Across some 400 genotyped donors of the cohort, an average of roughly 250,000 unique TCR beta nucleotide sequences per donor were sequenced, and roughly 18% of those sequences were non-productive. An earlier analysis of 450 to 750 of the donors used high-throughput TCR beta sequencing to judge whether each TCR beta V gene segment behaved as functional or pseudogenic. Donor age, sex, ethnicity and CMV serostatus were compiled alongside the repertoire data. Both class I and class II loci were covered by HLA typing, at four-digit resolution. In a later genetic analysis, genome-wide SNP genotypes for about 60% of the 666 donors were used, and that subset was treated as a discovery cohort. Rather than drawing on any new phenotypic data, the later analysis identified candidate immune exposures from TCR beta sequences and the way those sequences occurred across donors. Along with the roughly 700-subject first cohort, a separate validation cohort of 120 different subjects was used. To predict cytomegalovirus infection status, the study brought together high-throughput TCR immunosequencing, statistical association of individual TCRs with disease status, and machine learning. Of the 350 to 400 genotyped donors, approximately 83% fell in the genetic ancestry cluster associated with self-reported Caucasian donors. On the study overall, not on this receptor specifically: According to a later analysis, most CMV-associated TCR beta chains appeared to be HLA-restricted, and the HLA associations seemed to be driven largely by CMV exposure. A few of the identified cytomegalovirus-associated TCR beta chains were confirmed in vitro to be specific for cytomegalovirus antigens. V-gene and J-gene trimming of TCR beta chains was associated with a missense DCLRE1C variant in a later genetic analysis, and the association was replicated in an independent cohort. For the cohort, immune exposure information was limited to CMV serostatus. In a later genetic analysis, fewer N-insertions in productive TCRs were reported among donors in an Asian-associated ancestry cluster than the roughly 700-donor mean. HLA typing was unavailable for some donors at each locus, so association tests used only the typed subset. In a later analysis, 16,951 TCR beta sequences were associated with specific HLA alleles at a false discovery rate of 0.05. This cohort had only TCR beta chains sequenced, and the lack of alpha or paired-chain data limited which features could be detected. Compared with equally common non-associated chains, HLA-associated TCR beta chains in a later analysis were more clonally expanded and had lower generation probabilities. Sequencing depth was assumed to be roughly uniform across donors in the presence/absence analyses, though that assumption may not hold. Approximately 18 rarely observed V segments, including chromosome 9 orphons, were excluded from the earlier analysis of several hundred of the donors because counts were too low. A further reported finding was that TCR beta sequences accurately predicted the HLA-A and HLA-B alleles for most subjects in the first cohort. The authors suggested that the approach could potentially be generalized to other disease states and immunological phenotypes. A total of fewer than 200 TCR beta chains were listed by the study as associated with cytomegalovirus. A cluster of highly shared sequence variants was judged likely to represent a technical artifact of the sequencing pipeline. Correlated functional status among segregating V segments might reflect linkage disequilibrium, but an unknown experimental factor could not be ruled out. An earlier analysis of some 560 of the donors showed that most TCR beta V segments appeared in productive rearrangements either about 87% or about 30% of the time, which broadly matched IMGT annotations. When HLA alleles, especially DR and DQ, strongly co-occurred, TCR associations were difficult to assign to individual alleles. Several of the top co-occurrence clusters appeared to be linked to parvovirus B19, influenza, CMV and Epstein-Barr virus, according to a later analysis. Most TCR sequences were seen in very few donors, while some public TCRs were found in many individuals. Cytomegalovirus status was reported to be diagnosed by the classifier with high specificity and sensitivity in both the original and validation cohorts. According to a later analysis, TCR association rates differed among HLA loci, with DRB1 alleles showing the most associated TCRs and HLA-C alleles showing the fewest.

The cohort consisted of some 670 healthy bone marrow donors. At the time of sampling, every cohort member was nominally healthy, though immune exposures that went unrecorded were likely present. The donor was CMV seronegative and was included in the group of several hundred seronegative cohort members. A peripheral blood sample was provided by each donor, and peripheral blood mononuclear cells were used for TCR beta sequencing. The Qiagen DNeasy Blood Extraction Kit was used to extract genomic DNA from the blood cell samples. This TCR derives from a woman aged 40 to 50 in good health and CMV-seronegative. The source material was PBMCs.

The bases are TGTGCCAGCAGTCGCGGGGGGTCGTACAATGAGCAGTTCTTC. The encoded protein is CASSRGGSYNEQFF. The chain is assembled from TRBV6-4 and TRBJ2-1; the central 8 bases match TRBD2. Relative to germline, V is missing 5 bases and J is missing 4 bases, with 4 bases of the junction outside any gene match. Looking up the germline V gene yields CDR1 MRHNA and CDR2 SNTAGT. The CDR3 goes from the cysteine to the phenylalanine over 14 residues. Just CDR3 DNA is preserved here, 42 bases in frame from base 1.